Below are 32 T cell receptor beta chains sequenced from a single sample in a study of graft-versus-host responses after intestinal transplantation. Only in-frame clones appear in the TCRdb table, and some are missing; sequencing was by immunoSEQ multiplex PCR. The data contain tens of thousands of clones, approximately 92% of them singletons. The sequenced sample was PBMCs, obtained 750 to 850 days after a first intestinal transplant, on the day of a second. These receptors originate from a human patient who received an intestinal transplant, so some T cells may come from the graft donor.

V and J are TRBV14 and TRBJ1-4, with D hard to call. This CDR3 comprises 16 residues. The V end lost 4 bases, the J end lost 0 bases, and 12 bases lay between the germline ends. Germline CDR1 reads SGHDN; CDR2 reads FVKESK. DNA for the CDR3: TGTGCCAGCAGCCGACGACCGCCAACAACTAATGAAAAACTGTTTTTT. Translated: CASSRRPPTTNEKLFF.

This clone has a handful of counts. The CDR3 region has the DNA TGTGCCAGCAGTGAAGCGACAGGGCCCTCCTACGAGCAGTACTTC. It is translated as CASSEATGPSYEQYF. The chain couples TRBV6-1 to TRBJ2-7; 7 bases line up with TRBD1. This CDR3 comprises 15 residues. After removal of 0 bases from V and 0 bases from J, the junction contained 2 bases not matched to a gene. CDR1 MNHNS and CDR2 SASEGT come from the germline V gene.

The J gene is TRBJ1-2, the V gene TRBV6-1, with 8 bases fitting TRBD1. The junction had 5 bases not matched to a gene; V was cut back by 5 bases and J by 3 bases. The germline V gene encodes CDR1 MNHNS and CDR2 SASEGT. The CDR3 has 14 residues. The CDR3 protein is CASSFARGHYGYTF. CDR3 coding DNA: TGTGCCAGCAGTTTCGCCAGGGGGCACTATGGCTACACCTTC.

The V call is TRBV28, the J call TRBJ2-1; 14 bases fit TRBD2. The junction had 4 bases not matched to a gene; V was cut back by 5 bases and J by 7 bases. The germline CDR1 and CDR2 sequences are MDHEN and SYDVKM. The CDR3 has 15 amino acids. The CDR3 sequence is CASSGGTSGSNEQFF. The CDR3 coding sequence is TGTGCCAGCAGTGGTGGGACTAGCGGGAGTAATGAGCAGTTCTTC.

The rearrangement joins TRBV10-2 to TRBJ2-3, with 8 bases identical to TRBD2. V gave up 4 bases and J gave up 3 bases; unmatched junction bases: 6. The length of the CDR3 is 15 residues. Germline CDR1 and CDR2: WSHSY and SAAADI. The CDR3 DNA is TGCGCCAGCAGTGGAGCGGGAGTTATGACAGATACGCAGTATTTT. This gives the protein CASSGAGVMTDTQYF.

As concerns this clone: Other DNA sequences in the sample encode the same CDR3. This chain joins TRBV5-4 and TRBJ2-5, with D possibly being TRBD1 or TRBD2 (5 bases each). CDR1 and CDR2 from the germline V gene are SGHNT and YYREEE (reference sequence). The CDR3 length is 15 residues. The germline V and J ends were trimmed by 3 bases and 5 bases, with 17 bases remaining between them. In DNA, the CDR3 is TGTGCCAGCAGCTCGGGACGACAAGGTGGGGAGACCCAGTACTTC. Encoded protein: CASSSGRQGGETQYF. The complete variable domain, with remaining parts taken from reference TRBV5-4 and TRBJ2-5, reads ETGVTQSPTHLIKTRGQQVTLRCSSQSGHNTVSWYQQALGQGPQFIFQYYREEENGRGNFPPRFSGLQFPNYSSELNVNALELDDSALYLCASSSGRQGGETQYFGPGTRLLVL.

This rearrangement joins TRBV28 to TRBJ2-7; TRBD2 aligns across 10 bases. Germline CDR1 is MDHEN and CDR2 is SYDVKM. Trimming removed 6 bases from V and 0 bases from J; junction bases left unmatched: 5. CDR3 length: 15 residues. The CDR3 sequence: CASSGTSVSSYEQYF. The DNA of the CDR3 is TGTGCCAGCAGCGGGACTAGCGTTAGCTCCTACGAGCAGTACTTC.

The chain recombines TRBV5-1 with TRBJ2-2; TRBD2 matches 7 bases. The trim removed 2 bases at V and 7 bases at J, leaving 8 bases unmatched. Germline assignment: CDR1 SGHRS and CDR2 YFSETQ. The CDR3 covers 15 residues. DNA for the CDR3: TGCGCCAGCAGCTTACGGGGGAGGGCAGTCGGGGAGCTGTTTTTT. This encodes CASSLRGRAVGELFF.

This chain uses TRBV4-1 with TRBJ2-3; 10 bases line up with TRBD2. Germline V gives CDR1 MGHRA, CDR2 YSYEKL. Trimming cost V 2 bases and J 1 base; bases outside gene matches: 3. The CDR3 has 16 amino acids. The CDR3 reads CASSQLAGVRTDTQYF. The CDR3 DNA sequence: TGCGCCAGCAGCCAACTAGCGGGAGTTCGCACAGATACGCAGTATTTT.

The gene calls are TRBV9 and TRBJ2-3; 7 bases agree with TRBD2. The CDR3 totals 15 residues. Germline assignment: CDR1 SGDLS and CDR2 YYNGEE. The ends lost 0 bases at V and 2 bases at J; junction bases unmatched: 3. The CDR3 protein is CASSVGLADTDTQYF. The CDR3 DNA reads TGTGCCAGCAGCGTAGGCCTAGCGGACACAGATACGCAGTATTTT. The whole variable domain, filled in from reference TRBV9 and TRBJ2-3, reads DSGVTQTPKHLITATGQRVTLRCSPRSGDLSVYWYQQSLDQGLQFLIQYYNGEERAKGNILERFSAQQFPDLHSELNLSSLELGDSALYFCASSVGLADTDTQYFGPGTRLTVL.

This chain uses TRBV6-5 with TRBJ1-1, with TRBD1 matching 7 bases. The ends lost 2 bases at V and 4 bases at J; junction bases unmatched: 4. This CDR3 contains 14 residues. CDR1 is MNHEY and CDR2 is SVGAGI in the germline V gene. The CDR3 protein is CASSYEGTVTEAFF. The CDR3 DNA reads TGTGCCAGCAGTTACGAGGGGACAGTCACTGAAGCTTTCTTT.

The chain joins TRBV6-5 to TRBJ2-3; TRBD1 aligns across 8 bases. CDR1 and CDR2 from the germline V gene are MNHEY and SVGAGI. The CDR3 runs to 11 residues. V was pared by 8 bases and J by 6 bases, with 1 base of the junction left unmatched. The CDR3 spells CASGQGDTQYF. In DNA, the CDR3 is TGTGCCAGCGGACAGGGCGATACGCAGTATTTT.

The chain recombines TRBV6-5 with TRBJ2-5; no clear D. Between the trimmed V and J ends, which lost 0 bases and 0 bases, there was a span of 2 bases. Germline lookup yields CDR1 MNHEY and CDR2 SVGAGI. This CDR3 region has 13 residues. CDR3 amino acids: CASSYSDQETQYF. In DNA, the CDR3 is TGTGCCAGCAGTTACTCGGACCAAGAGACCCAGTACTTC.

The chain carries TRBV19 and TRBJ2-7; 8 nucleotides align to TRBD2. Looked up from germline, CDR1 is LNHDA and CDR2 is SQIVND (reference sequence). The CDR3 spans 14 residues. The V and J ends lost 2 bases and 3 bases, in that order; junction bases with no gene match: 3. The CDR3 loop is CASSIQRGGYEQYF. The CDR3 coding sequence is TGTGCCAGTAGTATACAACGGGGGGGCTACGAGCAGTACTTC.

This clone has just one count. A junction boundary mismatches the germline segment, possibly from a read error. The genes are TRBV7-7 and TRBJ2-5, with 7 bases fitting TRBD1. Germline V gene sequence: CDR1 SSHAT, CDR2 FNYEAQ (reference sequence). This CDR3 contains 15 residues. CDR3: CASSFVSAGGETQYF. The CDR3 DNA sequence: TGTGCTAGCAGCTTCGTATCTGCAGGGGGAGAGACCCAGTACTTC.

This chain links TRBV2 with TRBJ2-2; possibly TRBD2 for D (5 bases). CDR3 length equals 14 residues. Germline values: CDR1 SNHLY, CDR2 FYNNEI. Trimming cost V 5 bases and J 5 bases, with 12 bases left between them. CDR3 bases: TGTGCCAGCAGTAGGGAGACGGGGACCGGGGAGCTGTTTTTT. Amino acids: CASSRETGTGELFF.

V and J are TRBV30 and TRBJ1-3; D call uncertain. The germline gives CDR1 GTSNPN, CDR2 SVGIG (reference sequence). The V gene lost 2 bases and the J gene lost 7 bases, with 12 bases spanning the gap. The CDR3 sequence is 13 residues long. The CDR3 DNA reads TGTGCCTGGAGTCCGGTTTTCAGGAACACCATATATTTT. Protein sequence: CAWSPVFRNTIYF. Using reference TRBV30 and TRBJ1-3 for the parts outside the CDR3, the full variable domain is SQTIHQWPATLVQPVGSPLSLECTVEGTSNPNLYWYRQAAGRGLQLLFYSVGIGQISSEVPQNLSASRPQDRQFILSSKKLLLSDSGFYLCAWSPVFRNTIYFGEGSWLTVV.

The chain couples TRBV27 to TRBJ2-1; 11 bases line up with TRBD2. Trimming took 5 bases from V and 2 from J; bases not matched to a gene: 11. Germline CDR1 and CDR2: MNHEY and SMNVEV (reference sequence). The CDR3 is 18 residues long. DNA for the CDR3: TGTGCCAGCAGTATAGCGGGAGGGCCTGGAGGAGCCTACAATGAGCAGTTCTTC. It yields the protein CASSIAGGPGGAYNEQFF.

The V gene is TRBV27, the J gene TRBJ1-3, with D maybe TRBD1 (5 bases). V was trimmed by 6 bases and J by 3 bases, leaving 12 bases between them. The CDR3 is 14 amino acids. CDR1 MNHEY and CDR2 SMNVEV come from the germline V gene (reference sequence). The CDR3: CASSSLGVGNTIYF. The CDR3 DNA reads TGTGCCAGCAGCTCCCTGGGGGTTGGAAACACCATATATTTT.

This chain connects TRBV11-1 to TRBJ2-5; possible D gene TRBD1, 6 bases. The length of the CDR3 is 14 residues. The V end was cut by 4 bases, the J end by 2 bases, with 11 bases between. Germline V gene sequence: CDR1 SGHAT, CDR2 FQDESV (reference sequence). CDR3 amino acids: CASSSRGYQETQYF. For the CDR3, the DNA is TGTGCCAGCAGCTCCAGGGGCTATCAAGAGACCCAGTACTTC.

This rearrangement joins TRBV7-2 to TRBJ2-1; perhaps TRBD2 as D (6 bases). The V gene lost 6 bases and the J gene lost 10 bases, with 13 bases spanning the gap. CDR3 size: 12 residues. From germline, CDR1 is SGHTA and CDR2 FQGNSA. This chain's CDR3 is CASRRRAGEQFF. In DNA form, the CDR3 reads TGTGCCAGCAGGAGGAGGGCCGGAGAGCAGTTCTTC.

V and J are TRBV13 and TRBJ1-2; D might be TRBD1 (5 bases). The V gene lost 2 bases and the J gene lost 4 bases, with 14 bases spanning the gap. The germline gives CDR1 PRHDT, CDR2 FYEKMQ (reference sequence). The CDR3 contains 15 residues. CDR3 residues: CASSLRSGRAYGYTF. As DNA, the CDR3 is TGTGCCAGCAGCTTAAGATCGGGCAGGGCCTATGGCTACACCTTC. The whole variable domain, filled in from reference TRBV13 and TRBJ1-2, reads AAGVIQSPRHLIKEKRETATLKCYPIPRHDTVYWYQQGPGQDPQFLISFYEKMQSDKGSIPDRFSAQQFSDYHSELNMSSLELGDSALYFCASSLRSGRAYGYTFGSGTRLTVV.

The V gene is TRBV21-1, the J gene TRBJ2-7; the table gives TRBD1 as D, unverified against the DNA. TRBV21-1 is a documented pseudogene. CDR3 length: 16 amino acids. This CDR3 is CASSEKERQGGYEQYF. The CDR3 coding sequence is TGTGCCAGCAGCGAGAAGGAGCGACAGGGGGGTTACGAGCAGTACTTC.

V usage is TRBV29-1 and J usage is TRBJ1-1, with D hard to call. V lost 7 bases, J lost 0 bases, and 9 bases lay in between. The germline V gene encodes CDR1 SQVTM and CDR2 ANQGSEA. This CDR3 region has 12 residues. This CDR3 is CSGADLNTEAFF. The CDR3 DNA follows: TGCAGCGGGGCAGACTTGAACACTGAAGCTTTCTTT.

The genes are TRBV15 and TRBJ2-2; either TRBD1 or TRBD2 may fit D (5 bases each). V lost 2 bases and J lost 1, with 14 bases in between. The CDR3 is 17 residues long. Germline V CDR1 and CDR2: LNHNV, YYDKDF (reference sequence). DNA for the CDR3: TGTGCCACCAGCAGACAGCACGGGACGGTGAACACCGGGGAGCTGTTTTTT. Protein product: CATSRQHGTVNTGELFF.

This clone is a singleton in its sample. J is TRBJ2-1 and V is TRBV18, with 8 bases aligning to TRBD1. Germline V gene lookup returns CDR1 KGHSH and CDR2 LQKENI. With V trimmed by 1 base and J by 8 bases, 1 base remained unmatched. This CDR3 has 13 amino acids. The CDR3 sequence: CASSPQDRDEQFF. Written as DNA, the CDR3 is TGTGCCAGCTCACCACAGGACAGGGATGAGCAGTTCTTC.

V gene TRBV6-4 combines with J gene TRBJ2-7, with D possibly TRBD2 on 6 matching bases. The ends were cut back, 4 bases at V and 5 bases at J, with 12 bases in the middle. Germline V gives CDR1 MRHNA, CDR2 SNTAGT. CDR3 size: 13 residues. CDR3 sequence: CASSVGSLNEQYF. CDR3 nucleotides: TGTGCCAGCAGTGTCGGGAGCTTGAACGAGCAGTACTTC.

The V call is TRBV6-4, the J call TRBJ2-1; the match to TRBD2 covers 13 bases. The CDR3 spans 17 residues. V dropped 0 bases and J dropped 9; count of bases not matched to a gene: 8. Germline values: CDR1 MRHNA, CDR2 SNTAGT. The CDR3 DNA reads TGTGCCAGCAGTGACTCGATCACTAGCGGGAGGGGATCTGAGCAGTTCTTC. This encodes CASSDSITSGRGSEQFF.

For this clone: One junction end disagrees with the germline gene, perhaps due to a read error. The chain recombines TRBV23-1 with TRBJ2-1, with unresolved D. TRBV23-1 is an open reading frame, and its role is uncertain. This CDR3 spans 16 amino acids. The CDR3 sequence is CASSQYRATRHNDQFF. CDR3 nucleotides: TGCGCCAGCAGTCAATACCGGGCCACGCGGCACAATGACCAGTTCTTC.

The chain uses TRBV18 and TRBJ1-6; D is perhaps TRBD1 (5 bases). The V end was cut by 2 bases, the J end by 5 bases, with 10 bases between. The CDR3 has 15 amino acids. Per the germline V gene, CDR1 is KGHSH and CDR2 is LQKENI. The CDR3, as DNA: TGTGCCAGCTCACCAGGGGGAGTAAATAATTCACCCCTCCACTTT. Its translation is CASSPGGVNNSPLHF.

This chain connects TRBV27 to TRBJ2-7, with 10 bases lining up with TRBD1. After removal of 7 bases from V and 6 bases from J, the junction contained 12 bases not matched to a gene. Germline-derived CDR1 and CDR2 are MNHEY and SMNVEV (reference sequence). This CDR3 contains 15 residues. CDR3 nucleotide sequence: TGTGCCAGCACCAAGGCCGGGACAGGGGCTGTCGAGCAGTACTTC. This sequence encodes CASTKAGTGAVEQYF.

The CDR3 coding sequence is TGTGCCAGCAGTACCCGGAACACCGGGGAGCTGTTTTTT. It is translated as CASSTRNTGELFF. V and J are TRBV6-1 and TRBJ2-2; D not certain. V was pared by 5 bases and J by 1 base, with 5 bases between. The germline V gene encodes CDR1 MNHNS and CDR2 SASEGT. CDR3 length: 13 residues.